This TCR beta chain was documented in a study of shared clonotypes between healthy human individuals. Study in general: There were three CD4 naive, three CD4 memory, two CD8 naive and one CD8 memory plates per donor.

This clone was recorded once. An assay was performed, and its level was deep. TCRdb's copy holds only in-frame clones and misses some; the assay was immunoSEQ multiplex PCR. This sample carries 2 million to 2.5 million clones, around 93% of them seen once, and the ten largest clones take over 1.5%. Trimming removed 2 bases from V and 0 bases from J, with 7 bases in between. The CDR3 runs 15 residues. CDR1 SGHAT and CDR2 FQNNGV come from the germline V gene. In the naive CD8 group, cells lacked CD45RO and were positively selected for CCR7, so terminally differentiated effector memory CD45RA+ cells were left out. Donation came from healthy HIV-negative adults that had no recent acute infections or vaccinations.

The source of this sequence is a man aged 18 to 35 in good health. Some clones in this sample may be carry-over from other donors' samples. The material sequenced was naive CD8+ T cells from PBMCs. The chain links TRBV11-2 to TRBJ2-2; the D gene is possibly TRBD2 (5 bases). DNA for the CDR3: TGTGCCAGCAGCTTACGGGAAGCGAACACCGGGGAGCTGTTTTTT. Translated: CASSLREANTGELFF.